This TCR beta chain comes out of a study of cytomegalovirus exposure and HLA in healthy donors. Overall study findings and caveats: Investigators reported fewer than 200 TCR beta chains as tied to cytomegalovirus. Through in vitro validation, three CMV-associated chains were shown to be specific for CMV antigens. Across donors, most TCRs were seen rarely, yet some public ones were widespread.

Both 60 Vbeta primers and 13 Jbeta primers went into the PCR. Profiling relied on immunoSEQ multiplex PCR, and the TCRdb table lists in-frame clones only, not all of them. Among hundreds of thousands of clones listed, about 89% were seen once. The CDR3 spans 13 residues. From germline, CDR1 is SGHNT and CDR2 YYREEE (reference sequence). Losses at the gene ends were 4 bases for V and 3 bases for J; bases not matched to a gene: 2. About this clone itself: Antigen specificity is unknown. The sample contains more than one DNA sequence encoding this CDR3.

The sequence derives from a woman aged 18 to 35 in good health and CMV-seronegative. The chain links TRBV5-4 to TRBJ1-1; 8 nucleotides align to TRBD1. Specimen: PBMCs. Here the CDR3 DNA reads TGTGCCAGCAGCCTGGACAGGGACACTGAAGCTTTCTTT. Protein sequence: CASSLDRDTEAFF.